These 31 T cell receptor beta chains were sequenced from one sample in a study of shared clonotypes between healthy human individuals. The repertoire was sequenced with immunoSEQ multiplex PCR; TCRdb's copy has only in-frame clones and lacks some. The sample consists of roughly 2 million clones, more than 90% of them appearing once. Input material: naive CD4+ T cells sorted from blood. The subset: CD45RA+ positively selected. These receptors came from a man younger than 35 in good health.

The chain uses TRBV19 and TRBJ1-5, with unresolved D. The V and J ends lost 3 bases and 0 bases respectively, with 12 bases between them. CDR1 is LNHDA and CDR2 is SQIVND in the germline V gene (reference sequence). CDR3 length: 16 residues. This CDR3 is CASSIRQVISNQPQHF. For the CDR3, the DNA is TGTGCCAGTAGTATTCGGCAGGTTATTAGCAATCAGCCCCAGCATTTT.

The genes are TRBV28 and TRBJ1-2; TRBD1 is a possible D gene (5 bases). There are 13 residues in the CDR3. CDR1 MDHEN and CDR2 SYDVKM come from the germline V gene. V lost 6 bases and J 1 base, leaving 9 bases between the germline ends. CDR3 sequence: CASSEGFNYGYTF. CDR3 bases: TGTGCCAGCAGCGAGGGGTTTAACTATGGCTACACCTTC.

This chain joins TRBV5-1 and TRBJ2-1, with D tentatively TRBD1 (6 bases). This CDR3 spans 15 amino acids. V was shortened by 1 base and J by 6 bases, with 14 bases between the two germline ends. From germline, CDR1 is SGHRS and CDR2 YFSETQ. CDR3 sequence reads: CASSLWGTPGNEQFF. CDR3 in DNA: TGCGCCAGCAGCTTGTGGGGGACACCCGGCAATGAGCAGTTCTTC.

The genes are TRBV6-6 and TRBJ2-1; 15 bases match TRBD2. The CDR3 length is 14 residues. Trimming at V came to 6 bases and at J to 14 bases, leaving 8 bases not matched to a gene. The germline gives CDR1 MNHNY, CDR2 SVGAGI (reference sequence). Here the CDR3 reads CASSPGLAGGHEFF. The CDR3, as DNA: TGTGCCAGCAGCCCTGGACTAGCGGGGGGGCATGAGTTCTTC.

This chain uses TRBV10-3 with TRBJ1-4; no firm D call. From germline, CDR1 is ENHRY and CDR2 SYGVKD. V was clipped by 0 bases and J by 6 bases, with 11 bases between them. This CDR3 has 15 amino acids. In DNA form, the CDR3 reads TGTGCCATCAGTGAGTCGGATCAGTGGGATGAAAAACTGTTTTTT. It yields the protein CAISESDQWDEKLFF.

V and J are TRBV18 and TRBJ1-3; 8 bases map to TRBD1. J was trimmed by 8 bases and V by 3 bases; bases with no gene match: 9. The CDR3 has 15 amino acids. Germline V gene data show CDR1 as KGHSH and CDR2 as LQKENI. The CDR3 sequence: CASSPQQGAGDTIYF. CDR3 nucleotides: TGTGCCAGCTCACCCCAGCAGGGGGCTGGGGACACCATATATTTT.

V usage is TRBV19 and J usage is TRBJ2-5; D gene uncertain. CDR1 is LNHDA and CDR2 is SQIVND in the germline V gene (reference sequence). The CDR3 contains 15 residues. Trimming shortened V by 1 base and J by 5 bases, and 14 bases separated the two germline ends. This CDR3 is CASSIGAAFDETQYF. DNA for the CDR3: TGTGCCAGTAGTATAGGGGCAGCTTTTGATGAGACCCAGTACTTC.

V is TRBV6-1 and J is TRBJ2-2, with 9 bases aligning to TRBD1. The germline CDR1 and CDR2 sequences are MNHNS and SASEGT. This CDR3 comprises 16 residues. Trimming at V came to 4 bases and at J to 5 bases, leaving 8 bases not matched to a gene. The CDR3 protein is CASSVRQGVGTGELFF. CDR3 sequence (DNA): TGTGCCAGCAGTGTCCGACAGGGGGTGGGTACCGGGGAGCTGTTTTTT.

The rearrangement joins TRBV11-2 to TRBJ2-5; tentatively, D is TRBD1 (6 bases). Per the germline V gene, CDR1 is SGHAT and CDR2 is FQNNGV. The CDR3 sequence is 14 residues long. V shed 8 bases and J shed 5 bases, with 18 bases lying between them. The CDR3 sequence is CASSRLQGVETQYF. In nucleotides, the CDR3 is TGTGCCAGCTCCCGTTTACAGGGTGTGGAGACCCAGTACTTC.

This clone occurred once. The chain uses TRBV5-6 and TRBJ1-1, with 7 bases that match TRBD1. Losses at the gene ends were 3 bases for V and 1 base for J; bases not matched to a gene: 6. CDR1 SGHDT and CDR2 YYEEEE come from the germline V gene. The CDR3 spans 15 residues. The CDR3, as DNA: TGTGCCAGCAGCTGGGGGGACAGAGAGAACACTGAAGCTTTCTTT. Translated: CASSWGDRENTEAFF.

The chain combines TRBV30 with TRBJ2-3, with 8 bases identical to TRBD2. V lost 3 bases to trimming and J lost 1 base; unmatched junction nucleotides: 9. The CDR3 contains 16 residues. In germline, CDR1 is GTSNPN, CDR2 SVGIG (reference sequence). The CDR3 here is CAWRGLSGTRTDTQYF. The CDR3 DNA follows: TGTGCCTGGAGAGGACTTAGCGGGACCCGCACAGATACGCAGTATTTT.

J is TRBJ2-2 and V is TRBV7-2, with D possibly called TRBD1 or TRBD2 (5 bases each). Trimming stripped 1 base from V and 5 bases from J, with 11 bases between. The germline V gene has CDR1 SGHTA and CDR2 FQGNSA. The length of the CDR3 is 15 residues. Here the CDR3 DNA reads TGTGCCAGCAGCTTAGGAGGGGCGAGTACCGGGGAGCTGTTTTTT. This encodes CASSLGGASTGELFF.

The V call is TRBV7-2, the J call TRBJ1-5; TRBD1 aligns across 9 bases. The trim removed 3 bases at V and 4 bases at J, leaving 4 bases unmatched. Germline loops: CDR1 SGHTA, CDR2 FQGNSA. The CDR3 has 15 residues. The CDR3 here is CASSFDRGFNQPQHF. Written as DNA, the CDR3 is TGTGCCAGCAGCTTTGACAGGGGGTTTAATCAGCCCCAGCATTTT.

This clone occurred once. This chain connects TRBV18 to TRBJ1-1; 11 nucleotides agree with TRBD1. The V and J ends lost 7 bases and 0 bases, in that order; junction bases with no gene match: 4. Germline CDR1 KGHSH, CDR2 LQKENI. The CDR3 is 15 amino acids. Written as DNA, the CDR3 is TGTGCCAGCTTATCGGACAGGGGGCTGAACACTGAAGCTTTCTTT. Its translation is CASLSDRGLNTEAFF.

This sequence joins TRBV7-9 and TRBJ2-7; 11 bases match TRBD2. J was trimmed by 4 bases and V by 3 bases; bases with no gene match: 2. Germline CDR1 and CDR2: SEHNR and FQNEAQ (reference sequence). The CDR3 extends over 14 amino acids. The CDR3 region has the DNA TGTGCCAGCAGCTTTAGCGGGAGGGGATACGAGCAGTACTTC. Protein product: CASSFSGRGYEQYF.

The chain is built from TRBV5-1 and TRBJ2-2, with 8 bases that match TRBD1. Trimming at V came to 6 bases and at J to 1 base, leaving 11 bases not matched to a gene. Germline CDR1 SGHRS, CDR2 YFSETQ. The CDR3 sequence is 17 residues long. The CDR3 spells CASKGSSGTGNTGELFF. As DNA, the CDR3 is TGCGCCAGCAAAGGGTCTTCCGGGACAGGGAACACCGGGGAGCTGTTTTTT.

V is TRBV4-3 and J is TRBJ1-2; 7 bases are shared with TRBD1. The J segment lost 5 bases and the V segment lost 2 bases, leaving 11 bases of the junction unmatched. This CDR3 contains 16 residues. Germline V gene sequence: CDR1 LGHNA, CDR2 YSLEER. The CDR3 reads CASSQTTGSGIYGYTF. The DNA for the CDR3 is TGCGCCAGCAGCCAAACGACAGGGTCGGGAATTTATGGCTACACCTTC.

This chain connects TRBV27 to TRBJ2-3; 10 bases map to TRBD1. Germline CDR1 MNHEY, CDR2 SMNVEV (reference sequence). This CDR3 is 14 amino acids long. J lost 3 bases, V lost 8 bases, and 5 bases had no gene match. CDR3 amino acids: CASRRQGATDTQYF. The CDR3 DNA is TGTGCCAGCCGGCGACAGGGGGCGACAGATACGCAGTATTTT.

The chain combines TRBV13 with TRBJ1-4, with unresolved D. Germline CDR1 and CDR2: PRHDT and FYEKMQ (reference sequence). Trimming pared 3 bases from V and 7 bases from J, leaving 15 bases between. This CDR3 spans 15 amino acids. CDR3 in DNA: TGTGCCAGCAGCTTGGGTGGTTTCTTTTTTGAAAAACTGTTTTTT. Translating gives CASSLGGFFFEKLFF.

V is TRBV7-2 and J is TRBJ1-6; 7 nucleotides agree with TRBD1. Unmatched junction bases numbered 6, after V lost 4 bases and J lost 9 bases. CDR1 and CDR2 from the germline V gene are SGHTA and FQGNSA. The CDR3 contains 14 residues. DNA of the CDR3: TGTGCCAGCAGCTGGGCAGGGGGAGGTTCACCCCTCCACTTT. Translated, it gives CASSWAGGGSPLHF.

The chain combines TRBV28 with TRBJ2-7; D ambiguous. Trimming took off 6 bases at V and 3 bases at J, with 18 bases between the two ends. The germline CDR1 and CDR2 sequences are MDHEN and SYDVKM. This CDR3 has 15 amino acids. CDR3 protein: CASRSPRATGYEQYF. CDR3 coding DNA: TGTGCCAGCAGGTCCCCCCGGGCAACGGGCTACGAGCAGTACTTC.

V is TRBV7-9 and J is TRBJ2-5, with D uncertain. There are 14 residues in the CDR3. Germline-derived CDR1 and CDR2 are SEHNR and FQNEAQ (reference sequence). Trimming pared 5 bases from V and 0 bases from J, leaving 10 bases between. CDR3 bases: TGTGCCAGCAGCGGCCTTATGTACCAAGAGACCCAGTACTTC. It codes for CASSGLMYQETQYF.

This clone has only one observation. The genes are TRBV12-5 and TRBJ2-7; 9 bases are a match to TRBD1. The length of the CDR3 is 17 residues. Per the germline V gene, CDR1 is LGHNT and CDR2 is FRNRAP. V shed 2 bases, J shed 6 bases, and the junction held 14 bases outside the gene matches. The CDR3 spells CASGLYPGGTGRSEQYF. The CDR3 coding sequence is TGTGCTAGTGGTTTGTACCCTGGGGGGACAGGGAGGTCCGAGCAGTACTTC. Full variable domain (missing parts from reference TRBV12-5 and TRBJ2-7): DARVTQTPRHKVTEMGQEVTMRCQPILGHNTVFWYRQTMMQGLELLAYFRNRAPLDDSGMPKDRFSAEMPDATLATLKIQPSEPRDSAVYFCASGLYPGGTGRSEQYFGPGTRLTVT.

The CDR3 is CASSLAGDTNYGYTF. CDR3 DNA: TGCGCCAGCAGCTTGGCCGGAGACACTAACTATGGCTACACCTTC. The V gene is TRBV5-1, the J gene TRBJ1-2; D not resolved. Between the trimmed V and J ends, which lost 0 bases and 0 bases, there was a span of 9 bases. The CDR3 runs 15 residues. CDR1 is SGHRS, CDR2 YFSETQ, per germline.

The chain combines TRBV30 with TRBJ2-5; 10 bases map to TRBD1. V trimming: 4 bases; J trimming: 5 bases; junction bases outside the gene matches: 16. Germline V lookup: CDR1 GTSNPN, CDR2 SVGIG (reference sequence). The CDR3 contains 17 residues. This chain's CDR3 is CAWTKTLPGQGQETQYF. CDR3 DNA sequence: TGTGCCTGGACCAAAACACTGCCGGGACAGGGGCAGGAGACCCAGTACTTC.

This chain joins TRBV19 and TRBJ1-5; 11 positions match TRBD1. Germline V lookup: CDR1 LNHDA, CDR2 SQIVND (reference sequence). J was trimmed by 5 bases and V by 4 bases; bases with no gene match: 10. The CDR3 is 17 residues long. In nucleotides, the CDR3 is TGTGCCAGTAGTAGCCCCCCGGGGACAGGGGGTTATCAGCCCCAGCATTTT. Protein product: CASSSPPGTGGYQPQHF.

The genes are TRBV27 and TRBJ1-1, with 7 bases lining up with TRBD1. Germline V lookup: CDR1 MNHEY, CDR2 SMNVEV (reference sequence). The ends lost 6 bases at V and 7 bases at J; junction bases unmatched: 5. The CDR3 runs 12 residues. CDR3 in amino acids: CASSRQGGEAFF. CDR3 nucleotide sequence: TGTGCCAGCAGCCGACAGGGCGGTGAAGCTTTCTTT.

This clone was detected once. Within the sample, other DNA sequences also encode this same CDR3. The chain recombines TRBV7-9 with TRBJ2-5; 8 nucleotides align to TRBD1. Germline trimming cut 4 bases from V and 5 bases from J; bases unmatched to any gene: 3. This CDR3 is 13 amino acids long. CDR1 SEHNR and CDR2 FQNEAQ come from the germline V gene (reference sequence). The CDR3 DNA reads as TGTGCCAGCAGCTCAGGACAGGGTGAGACCCAGTACTTC. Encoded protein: CASSSGQGETQYF.

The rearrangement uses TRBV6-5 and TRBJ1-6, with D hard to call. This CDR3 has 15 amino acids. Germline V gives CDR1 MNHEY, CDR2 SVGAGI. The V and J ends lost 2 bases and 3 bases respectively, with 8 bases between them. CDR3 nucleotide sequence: TGTGCCAGCAGTTACGGGAGCAACTATAATTCACCCCTCCACTTT. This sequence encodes CASSYGSNYNSPLHF.

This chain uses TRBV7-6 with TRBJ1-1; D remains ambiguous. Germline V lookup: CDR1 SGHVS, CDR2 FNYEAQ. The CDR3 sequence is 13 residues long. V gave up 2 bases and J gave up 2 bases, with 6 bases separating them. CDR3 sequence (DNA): TGTGCCAGCAGCTTAACGGCTAACACTGAAGCTTTCTTT. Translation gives CASSLTANTEAFF.

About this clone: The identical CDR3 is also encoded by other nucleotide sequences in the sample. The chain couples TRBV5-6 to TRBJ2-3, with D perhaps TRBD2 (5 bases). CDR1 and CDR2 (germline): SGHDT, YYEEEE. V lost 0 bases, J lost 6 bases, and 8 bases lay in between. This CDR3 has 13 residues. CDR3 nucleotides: TGTGCCAGCAGCTTGGGAGCGGCCGATACGCAGTATTTT. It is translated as CASSLGAADTQYF. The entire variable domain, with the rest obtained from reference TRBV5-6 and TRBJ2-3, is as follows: DAGVTQSPTHLIKTRGQQVTLRCSPKSGHDTVSWYQQALGQGPQFIFQYYEEEERQRGNFPDRFSGHQFPNYSSELNVNALLLGDSALYLCASSLGAADTQYFGPGTRLTVL.